This T cell receptor beta chain originates from a study of OX40 agonist ivuxolimab in advanced cancers. V was shortened by 0 bases and J by 0 bases, with 6 bases between the two germline ends. The CDR3 has 15 residues. CDR1 SGDLS and CDR2 YYNGEE come from the germline V gene. Libraries were prepared by immunoSEQ multiplex PCR; TCRdb keeps only in-frame clonotypes and omits some of them. This sample has 75,000 to 100,000 clones, with more than 85% found just once. The TCR originated in an adult with an advanced solid tumor such as melanoma, head and neck, liver or kidney cancer. Sequences were derived from CD4+ or CD8+ T cells sorted from blood, sampled in a trial of the OX40 agonist ivuxolimab. This chain links TRBV9 with TRBJ2-2, with D unresolved. For the CDR3, the DNA is TGTGCCAGCAGCGTAGATTGGGCGAACACCGGGGAGCTGTTTTTT. Its protein is CASSVDWANTGELFF.